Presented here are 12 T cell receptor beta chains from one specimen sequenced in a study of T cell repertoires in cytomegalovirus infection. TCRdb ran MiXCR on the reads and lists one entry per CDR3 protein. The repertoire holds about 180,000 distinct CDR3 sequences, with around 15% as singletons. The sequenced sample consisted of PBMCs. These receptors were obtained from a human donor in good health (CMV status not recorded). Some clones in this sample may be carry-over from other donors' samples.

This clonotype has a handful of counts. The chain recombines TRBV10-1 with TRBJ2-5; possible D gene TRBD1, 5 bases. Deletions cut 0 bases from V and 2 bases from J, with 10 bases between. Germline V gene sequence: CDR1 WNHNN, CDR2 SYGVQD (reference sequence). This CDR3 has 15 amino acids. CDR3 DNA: TGCGCCAGCAGTGAGTCATCAGGGATACAAGAGACCCAGTACTTC. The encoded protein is CASSESSGIQETQYF.

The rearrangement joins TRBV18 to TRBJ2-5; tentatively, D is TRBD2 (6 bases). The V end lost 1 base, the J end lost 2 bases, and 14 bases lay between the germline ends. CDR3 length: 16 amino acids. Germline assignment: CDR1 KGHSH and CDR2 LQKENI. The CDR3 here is CASSPRRAGTQETQYF. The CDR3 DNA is TGTGCCAGCTCACCACGCCGGGCGGGGACTCAAGAGACCCAGTACTTC.

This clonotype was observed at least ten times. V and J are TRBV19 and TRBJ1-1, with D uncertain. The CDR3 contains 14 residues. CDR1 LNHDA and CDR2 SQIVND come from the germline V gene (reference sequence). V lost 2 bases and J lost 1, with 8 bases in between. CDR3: CASSISSANTEAFF. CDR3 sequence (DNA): TGTGCCAGTAGTATATCGTCGGCGAACACTGAAGCTTTCTTT.

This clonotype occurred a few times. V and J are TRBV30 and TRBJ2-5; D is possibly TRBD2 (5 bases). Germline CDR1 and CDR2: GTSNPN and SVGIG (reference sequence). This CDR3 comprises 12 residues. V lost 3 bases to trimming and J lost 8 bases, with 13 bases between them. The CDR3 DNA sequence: TGTGCCTGGAGATCCGGGAAGAGCACCCAGTACTTC. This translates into CAWRSGKSTQYF.

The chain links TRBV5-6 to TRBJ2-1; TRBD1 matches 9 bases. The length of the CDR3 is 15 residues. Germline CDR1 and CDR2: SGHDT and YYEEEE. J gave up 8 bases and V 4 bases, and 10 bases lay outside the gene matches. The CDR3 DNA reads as TGTGCCAGCAGCAACAGGGGGCGAGAGCTCGATGAGCAGTTCTTC. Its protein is CASSNRGRELDEQFF.

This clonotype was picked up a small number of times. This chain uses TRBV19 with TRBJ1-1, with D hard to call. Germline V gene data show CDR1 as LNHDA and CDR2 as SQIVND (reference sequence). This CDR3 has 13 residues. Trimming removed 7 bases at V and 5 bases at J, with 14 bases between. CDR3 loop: CASNPAGGTEAFF. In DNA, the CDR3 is TGTGCCAGTAATCCCGCAGGAGGGACTGAAGCTTTCTTT.

CDR3 sequence: CATSRGKGGYTEAFF. CDR3 in DNA: TGTGCCACCAGCAGAGGGAAGGGTGGGTACACTGAAGCTTTCTTT. The chain has TRBV15 and TRBJ1-1; no definite D call. This CDR3 has 15 amino acids. Germline lookup yields CDR1 LNHNV and CDR2 YYDKDF (reference sequence). The V end lost 1 base, the J end lost 3 bases, and 12 bases lay between the germline ends.

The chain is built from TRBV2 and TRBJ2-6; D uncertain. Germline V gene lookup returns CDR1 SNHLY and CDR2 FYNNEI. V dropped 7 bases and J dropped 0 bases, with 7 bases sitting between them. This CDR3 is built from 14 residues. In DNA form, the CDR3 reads TGTGCCAGCATCCTAAGCTCTGGGGCCAACGTCCTGACTTTC. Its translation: CASILSSGANVLTF.

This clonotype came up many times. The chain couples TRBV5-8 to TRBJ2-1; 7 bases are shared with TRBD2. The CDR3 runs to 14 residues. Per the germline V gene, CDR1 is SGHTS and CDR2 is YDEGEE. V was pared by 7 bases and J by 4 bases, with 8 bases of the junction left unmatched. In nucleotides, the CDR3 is TGTGCCAGCGACACGGGACTATCGTACAATGAGCAGTTCTTC. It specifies CASDTGLSYNEQFF.

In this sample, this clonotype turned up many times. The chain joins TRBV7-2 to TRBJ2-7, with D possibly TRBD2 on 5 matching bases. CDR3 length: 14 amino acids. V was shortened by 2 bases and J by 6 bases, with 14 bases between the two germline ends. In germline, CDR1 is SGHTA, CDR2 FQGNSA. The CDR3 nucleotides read TGTGCCAGCAGCTTATTACACCGGCGGGCCGAGCAGTACTTC. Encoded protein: CASSLLHRRAEQYF.

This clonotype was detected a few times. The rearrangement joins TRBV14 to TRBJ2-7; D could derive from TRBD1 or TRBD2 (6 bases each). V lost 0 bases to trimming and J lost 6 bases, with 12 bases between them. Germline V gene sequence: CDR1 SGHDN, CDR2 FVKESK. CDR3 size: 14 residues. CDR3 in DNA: TGTGCCAGCAGCCAAGATCTTTCGGGGGCCGAGCAGTACTTC. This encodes CASSQDLSGAEQYF. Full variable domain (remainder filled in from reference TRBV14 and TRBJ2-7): EAGVTQFPSHSVIEKGQTVTLRCDPISGHDNLYWYRRVMGKEIKFLLHFVKESKQDESGMPNNRFLAERTGGTYSTLKVQPAELEDSGVYFCASSQDLSGAEQYFGPGTRLTVT.

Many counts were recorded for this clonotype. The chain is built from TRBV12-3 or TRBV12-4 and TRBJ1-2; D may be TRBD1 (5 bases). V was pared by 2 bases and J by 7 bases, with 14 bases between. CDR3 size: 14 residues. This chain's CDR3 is CASSLQGVRFGYTF. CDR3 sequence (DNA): TGTGCCAGCAGTTTACAGGGAGTCCGGTTTGGCTACACCTTC.